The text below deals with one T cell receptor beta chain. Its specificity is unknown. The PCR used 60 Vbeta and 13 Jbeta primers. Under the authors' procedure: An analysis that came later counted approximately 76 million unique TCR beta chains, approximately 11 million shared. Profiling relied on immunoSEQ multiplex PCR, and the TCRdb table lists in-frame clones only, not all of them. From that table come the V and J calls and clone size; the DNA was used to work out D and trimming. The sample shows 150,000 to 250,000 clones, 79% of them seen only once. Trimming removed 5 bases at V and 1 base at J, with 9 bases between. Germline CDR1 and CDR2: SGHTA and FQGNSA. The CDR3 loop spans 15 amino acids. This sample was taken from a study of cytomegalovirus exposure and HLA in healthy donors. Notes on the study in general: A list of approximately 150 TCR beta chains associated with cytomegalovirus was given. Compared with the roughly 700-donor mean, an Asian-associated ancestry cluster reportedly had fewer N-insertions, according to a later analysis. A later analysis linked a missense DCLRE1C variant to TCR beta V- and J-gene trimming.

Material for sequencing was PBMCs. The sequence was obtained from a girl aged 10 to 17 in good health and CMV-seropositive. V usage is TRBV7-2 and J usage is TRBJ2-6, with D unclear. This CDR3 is CASSAHGSGANVLTF. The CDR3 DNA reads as TGTGCCAGCAGCGCCCACGGTTCTGGGGCCAACGTCCTGACTTTC.